Detailed here is one TCR beta chain. The sampling schedule covered blood at baseline, cycle 4 day 1, and cycle 7 day 1. The entry originates in a study of OX40 agonist ivuxolimab in advanced cancers. Assay used: immunoSEQ multiplex PCR; TCRdb lists only in-frame clones, some missing. The sample yields roughly 65,000 clones, 65% to 80% seen once. The starting material was CD4+ or CD8+ T cells sorted from blood, obtained in a trial of the OX40 agonist ivuxolimab. This TCR was sampled from an adult with an advanced solid tumor such as melanoma, head and neck, liver or kidney cancer.

CDR3 loop: CASSIAGANVLTF. The CDR3, as DNA: TGTGCCAGTAGTATAGCTGGGGCCAACGTCCTGACTTTC. J is TRBJ2-6 and V is TRBV19; D is undetermined. CDR3 length: 13 amino acids. Deletions cut 1 base from V and 2 bases from J, with 0 bases between. Germline values: CDR1 LNHDA, CDR2 SQIVND (reference sequence). Full variable domain (missing parts from reference TRBV19 and TRBJ2-6): DGGITQSPKYLFRKEGQNVTLSCEQNLNHDAMYWYRQDPGQGLRLIYYSQIVNDFQKGDIAEGYSVSREKKESFPLTVTSAQKNPTAFYLCASSIAGANVLTFGAGSRLTVL.